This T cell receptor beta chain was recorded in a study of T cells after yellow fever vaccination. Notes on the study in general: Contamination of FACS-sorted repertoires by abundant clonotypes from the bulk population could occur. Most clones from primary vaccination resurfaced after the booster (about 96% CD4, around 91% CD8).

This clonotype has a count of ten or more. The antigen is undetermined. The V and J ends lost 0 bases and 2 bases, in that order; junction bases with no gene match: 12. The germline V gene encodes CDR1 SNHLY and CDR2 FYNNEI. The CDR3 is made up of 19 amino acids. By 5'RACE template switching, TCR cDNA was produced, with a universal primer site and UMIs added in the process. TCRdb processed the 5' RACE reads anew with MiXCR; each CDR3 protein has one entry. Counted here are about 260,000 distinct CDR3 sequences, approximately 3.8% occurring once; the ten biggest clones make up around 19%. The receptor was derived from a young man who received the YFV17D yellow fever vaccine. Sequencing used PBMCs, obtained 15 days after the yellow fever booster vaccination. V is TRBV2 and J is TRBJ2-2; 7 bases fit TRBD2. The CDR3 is CASSEAGLRGGGNTGELFF. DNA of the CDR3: TGTGCCAGCAGTGAAGCTGGCCTTCGGGGCGGGGGAAACACCGGGGAGCTGTTTTTT.